The sequence of this TCR beta chain was determined in a study of control samples from healthy donors and cancer patients (dated by TCRdb to about 2020). Receptor amplification or capture employed the immunoSEQ multiplex PCR assay. The table was pulled from immuneACCESS by TCRdb, which kept in-frame rearrangements only. Such tables lose some clones; where checked, under half of the loss comes from unresolved V genes, and the rest has no known cause. This sample comprises some 41,000 clones, about 87% of them detected only once. About a tenth of the sample is in the top ten clones. From the germline V gene (reference sequence), CDR1 is LNHDA and CDR2 is SQIVND. The CDR3 covers 13 residues, taking in both the cysteine and the phenylalanine. The entry retains the CDR3 DNA only, 39 bases that are in frame from base 1. The junction shows trimming of 8 bases on V and 5 bases on J, and the gene matches do not reach 8 bases of it.

Regarding this clone: Which antigen it targets is not known. The record has no base qualities; no much larger clone is one base away.

The rearranged chain carries TRBV19 and TRBJ2-5; TRBD2 fits 7 bases in the junction. The origin of this receptor is a woman in her sixties or seventies with lung cancer. The sample comprised PBMCs. The DNA reads TGTGCCAGTTCCCCGGGAGGTAGGGAGACCCAGTACTTC. Translated, it reads CASSPGGRETQYF.